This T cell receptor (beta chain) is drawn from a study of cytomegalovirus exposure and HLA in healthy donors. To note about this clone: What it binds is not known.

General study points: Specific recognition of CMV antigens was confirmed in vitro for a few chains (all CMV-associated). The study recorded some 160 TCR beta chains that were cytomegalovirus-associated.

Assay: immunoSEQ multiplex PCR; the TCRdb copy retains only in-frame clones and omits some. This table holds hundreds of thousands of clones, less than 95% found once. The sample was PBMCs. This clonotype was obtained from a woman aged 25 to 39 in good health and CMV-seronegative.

CDR3 residues: CASSDRGNEKLFF. Here the CDR3 DNA reads TGTGCCAGCAGCGACAGGGGTAATGAAAAACTGTTTTTT. This chain connects TRBV11-2 to TRBJ1-4; 8 bases agree with TRBD1. The CDR3 extends over 13 amino acids. V trimming: 5 bases; J trimming: 4 bases; junction bases outside the gene matches: 0. Looked up from germline, CDR1 is SGHAT and CDR2 is FQNNGV.